A single sample is the source of the 27 T cell receptor beta chains below, sequenced in a study of lymphopenia after photon versus proton radiotherapy. Profiled with immunoSEQ multiplex PCR; TCRdb holds only in-frame clones, not every one. The table lists approximately 160,000 clones, roughly nine tenths of them singletons. This material consisted of peripheral blood, taken from a patient treated with photon-based radiotherapy. All receptors come from a middle-aged man with gastric cancer.

The chain is built from TRBV30 and TRBJ1-1; 9 bases agree with TRBD1. Looked up from germline, CDR1 is GTSNPN and CDR2 is SVGIG (reference sequence). The CDR3 covers 14 residues. V lost 0 bases to trimming and J lost 4 bases; unmatched junction nucleotides: 3. CDR3 residues: CAWSVGTGTTEAFF. DNA of the CDR3: TGTGCCTGGAGTGTAGGGACAGGGACCACTGAAGCTTTCTTT. Based on the CDR3 plus reference TRBV30 and TRBJ1-1, the full variable domain is SQTIHQWPATLVQPVGSPLSLECTVEGTSNPNLYWYRQAAGRGLQLLFYSVGIGQISSEVPQNLSASRPQDRQFILSSKKLLLSDSGFYLCAWSVGTGTTEAFFGQGTRLTVV.

For the CDR3, the DNA is TGTGCCAGCAGCCTCAACAGGGAGACTACTGAAGCTTTCTTT. Translating gives CASSLNRETTEAFF. The rearrangement joins TRBV7-9 to TRBJ1-1, with D possibly being TRBD1 (6 bases). The CDR3 totals 14 residues. The germline V gene encodes CDR1 SEHNR and CDR2 FQNEAQ (reference sequence). Trimming removed 5 bases at V and 5 bases at J, with 15 bases between.

The CDR3 coding sequence is TGTGCCAGCAGAACACTAGCGGGAGGGAACAATGAGCAGTTCTTC. This gives the protein CASRTLAGGNNEQFF. The chain carries TRBV6-5 and TRBJ2-1, with 13 bases that match TRBD2. The V segment lost 6 bases and the J segment 5 bases; nucleotides outside the gene matches: 4. The CDR3 covers 15 residues. Germline loops: CDR1 MNHEY, CDR2 SVGAGI.

The chain is built from TRBV9 and TRBJ2-7; D not certain. Germline V gene lookup returns CDR1 SGDLS and CDR2 YYNGEE. V lost 7 bases, J lost 3 bases, and 14 bases lay in between. The CDR3 is 13 amino acids. The CDR3 nucleotides read TGTGCCAGCTCGGGCAGGAATGACTACGAGCAGTACTTC. This codes for CASSGRNDYEQYF.

This clone showed up just once. This chain connects TRBV19 to TRBJ2-2; 7 bases are shared with TRBD2. CDR3 length: 15 amino acids. Germline loops: CDR1 LNHDA, CDR2 SQIVND (reference sequence). J was trimmed by 1 base and V by 7 bases; bases with no gene match: 6. Here the CDR3 DNA reads TGTGCCAGTACCCAAGGGACTAAGAACACCGGGGAGCTGTTTTTT. Amino acid sequence: CASTQGTKNTGELFF.

This clone was recorded at least ten times. The chain links TRBV10-2 to TRBJ1-2; 7 positions match TRBD1. The CDR3 totals 13 residues. With V trimmed by 7 bases and J by 4 bases, 6 bases remained unmatched. Germline V CDR1 and CDR2: WSHSY, SAAADI. The DNA of the CDR3 is TGCGCCAGCAACCCAGGACAGGTCTATGGCTACACCTTC. This sequence encodes CASNPGQVYGYTF.

The chain carries TRBV7-2 and TRBJ2-7; the D is unclear. Germline CDR1 reads SGHTA; CDR2 reads FQGNSA. The V end lost 3 bases, the J end lost 2 bases, and 2 bases lay between the germline ends. The CDR3 has 11 amino acids. The CDR3 nucleotides are TGTGCCAGCAGCTTCGCCTACGAGCAGTACTTC. Translating gives CASSFAYEQYF.

The V gene is TRBV2, the J gene TRBJ2-3; the match to TRBD2 covers 7 bases. J was trimmed by 1 base and V by 4 bases; bases with no gene match: 14. CDR1 SNHLY and CDR2 FYNNEI come from the germline V gene. The CDR3 has 18 residues. CDR3 amino acids: CASSGPLGVSGRTDTQYF. Here the CDR3 DNA reads TGTGCCAGCAGTGGCCCCTTAGGGGTTAGCGGGCGCACAGATACGCAGTATTTT.

The chain is built from TRBV27 and TRBJ1-1; 9 bases match TRBD1. CDR3 length equals 15 residues. CDR1 and CDR2 from the germline V gene are MNHEY and SMNVEV (reference sequence). The V and J ends lost 7 bases and 1 base, in that order; junction bases with no gene match: 7. CDR3 nucleotide sequence: TGTGCCAGCACCAACCCGGGACAGGGGAACACTGAAGCTTTCTTT. The encoded protein is CASTNPGQGNTEAFF.

The rearrangement joins TRBV7-9 to TRBJ1-2; D unclear. Germline-derived CDR1 and CDR2 are SEHNR and FQNEAQ (reference sequence). The CDR3 contains 16 residues. V lost 4 bases, J lost 2 bases, and 17 bases lay in between. Written as DNA, the CDR3 is TGTGCCAGCAGCTCGAATATCGCTCCGCCAAACTATGGCTACACCTTC. It codes for CASSSNIAPPNYGYTF.

The CDR3 DNA reads as TGTGCCAGCACTATAACCGCCGCAGTGAACACTGAAGCTTTCTTT. This encodes CASTITAAVNTEAFF. The chain carries TRBV7-9 and TRBJ1-1; D remains ambiguous. Germline V CDR1 and CDR2: SEHNR, FQNEAQ (reference sequence). The V end lost 7 bases, the J end lost 0 bases, and 15 bases lay between the germline ends. The CDR3 sequence is 15 residues long.

J is TRBJ1-2 and V is TRBV19; TRBD1 agrees at 9 bases. Germline V gene lookup returns CDR1 LNHDA and CDR2 SQIVND (reference sequence). The CDR3 length is 15 residues. Trimming cost V 8 bases and J 6 bases; bases outside gene matches: 13. The CDR3 is CASCHRLGQGNGYTF. The DNA of the CDR3 is TGTGCCAGTTGCCACAGGTTGGGACAGGGAAATGGCTACACCTTC.

The chain has TRBV6-5 and TRBJ1-1; tentatively, D is TRBD1 (5 bases). Trimming cost V 10 bases and J 4 bases, with 16 bases left between them. This CDR3 is 13 amino acids long. Germline CDR1 is MNHEY and CDR2 is SVGAGI. CDR3 region: CATSWGYFTEAFF. CDR3 coding DNA: TGTGCCACTTCGTGGGGGTACTTCACTGAAGCTTTCTTT.

The chain uses TRBV5-1 and TRBJ1-1, with D hard to call. This CDR3 region has 13 residues. CDR1 is SGHRS, CDR2 YFSETQ, per germline. V was shortened by 0 bases and J by 6 bases, with 9 bases between the two germline ends. CDR3 in DNA: TGCGCCAGCAGCTTGGCCATGAGGTCTGAAGCTTTCTTT. Translating it yields CASSLAMRSEAFF.

As for this clone: One end of the junction varies from germline; a read error may be responsible. V gene TRBV10-3 combines with J gene TRBJ1-1; no firm D call. The germline CDR1 and CDR2 sequences are ENHRY and SYGVKD. This CDR3 has 11 residues. The CDR3: CAISEGDLFTF. CDR3 coding DNA: TGTGCCATCAGTGAGGGAGACTTGTTTACTTTT.

This chain connects TRBV28 to TRBJ1-3, with 9 bases fitting TRBD1. The V and J ends lost 3 bases and 0 bases, in that order; junction bases with no gene match: 6. The CDR3 is 17 residues long. CDR1 is MDHEN, CDR2 SYDVKM, per germline. The DNA of the CDR3 is TGTGCCAGCAGTTTCGGCGGACAGGGGTTCTCTGGAAACACCATATATTTT. Its protein product is CASSFGGQGFSGNTIYF.

CDR3 coding DNA: TGTGCCAGCAGCCCCGACAGGGGGAGCGACTACGAGCAGTACTTC. Its translation is CASSPDRGSDYEQYF. The chain uses TRBV7-2 and TRBJ2-7; TRBD1 matches 9 bases. The CDR3 totals 15 residues. Trimming took 5 bases from V and 3 from J; bases not matched to a gene: 8. Germline lookup yields CDR1 SGHTA and CDR2 FQGNSA.

In its sample, this clone was seen a few times. This sequence joins TRBV2 and TRBJ1-2; D uncertain. CDR3 length equals 15 residues. Trimming took 6 bases from V and 9 from J, leaving 23 bases between them. The germline V gene has CDR1 SNHLY and CDR2 FYNNEI. The CDR3 region has the DNA TGTGCCAGCAGGAGCATCGAGGGCAGAAGAGGTAGCTACACCTTC. Its translation is CASRSIEGRRGSYTF.

This chain connects TRBV7-8 to TRBJ2-1; D might be TRBD1 or TRBD2, each matching 6 bases. CDR1 is SGHVS and CDR2 is FQNEAQ in the germline V gene. CDR3 length: 17 residues. Trimming took 5 bases from V and 7 from J, leaving 24 bases between them. CDR3 loop: CASSLGGGRRVRNEQFF. The CDR3 coding sequence is TGTGCCAGCAGCCTGGGTGGGGGGCGGCGAGTGAGAAATGAGCAGTTCTTC.

V gene TRBV5-5 combines with J gene TRBJ1-3; D might be TRBD1 (6 bases). Per the germline V gene, CDR1 is SGHKS and CDR2 is YYEKEE (reference sequence). The CDR3 has 17 residues. Trimming shortened V by 0 bases and J by 1 base, and 14 bases separated the two germline ends. DNA of the CDR3: TGTGCCAGCAGCTTGGCCGCGGGGGGCGCGTCTGGAAACACCATATATTTT. This translates into CASSLAAGGASGNTIYF.

The genes are TRBV6-6 and TRBJ1-3; the D is unclear. V was pared by 4 bases and J by 0 bases, with 13 bases between. CDR3 length: 16 residues. Germline-derived CDR1 and CDR2 are MNHNY and SVGAGI (reference sequence). DNA for the CDR3: TGTGCCAGCAGTTCTTTGGGTCTGAGCTCTGGAAACACCATATATTTT. Translating it yields CASSSLGLSSGNTIYF.

The chain recombines TRBV7-2 with TRBJ2-1; 12 bases are shared with TRBD2. Losses at the gene ends were 5 bases for V and 7 bases for J; bases not matched to a gene: 9. The CDR3 is 16 amino acids. Germline V gene lookup returns CDR1 SGHTA and CDR2 FQGNSA. The CDR3 coding sequence is TGTGCCAGCAGCGGGAGGACTAGCGGGACCGGGAATGAGCAGTTCTTC. It translates to CASSGRTSGTGNEQFF.

Here the CDR3 reads CASSIRSSGEQFF. CDR3 nucleotides: TGTGCCAGTAGTATTAGGAGCAGCGGTGAGCAGTTCTTC. The V gene is TRBV19, the J gene TRBJ2-1, with D perhaps TRBD2 (5 bases). The CDR3 totals 13 residues. Between the trimmed V and J ends, which lost 3 bases and 9 bases, there was a span of 12 bases. Germline lookup yields CDR1 LNHDA and CDR2 SQIVND (reference sequence).

This rearrangement joins TRBV11-2 to TRBJ2-2, with D unresolved. V lost 1 base, J lost 7 bases, and 7 bases lay in between. The CDR3 totals 13 residues. CDR1 SGHAT and CDR2 FQNNGV come from the germline V gene. The CDR3 region has the DNA TGTGCCAGCAGCTTAGTTAACGACGGGGAGCTGTTTTTT. Translated: CASSLVNDGELFF.

In its sample, this clone was seen once. The rearrangement uses TRBV5-1 and TRBJ2-7; D remains unclear. The germline V gene has CDR1 SGHRS and CDR2 YFSETQ. The V and J ends lost 4 bases and 2 bases respectively, with 16 bases between them. There are 15 residues in the CDR3. CDR3 loop: CASSPRTVATYEQYF. The CDR3 region has the DNA TGCGCCAGCAGCCCCCGGACCGTTGCTACCTACGAGCAGTACTTC.

V usage is TRBV7-9 and J usage is TRBJ2-1, with a tentative D call TRBD1 (5 bases). V lost 4 bases, J lost 7 bases, and 5 bases lay in between. The CDR3 has 11 residues. Germline V CDR1 and CDR2: SEHNR, FQNEAQ (reference sequence). Here the CDR3 reads CASSSGNEQFF. CDR3 nucleotide sequence: TGTGCCAGCAGCTCAGGGAATGAGCAGTTCTTC.

V usage is TRBV10-2 and J usage is TRBJ1-5; D gene unclear. The germline gives CDR1 WSHSY, CDR2 SAAADI. This CDR3 comprises 15 residues. Trimming removed 3 bases from V and 1 base from J, with 10 bases in between. The CDR3 spells CASSEAVTSNQPQHF. The CDR3 DNA sequence: TGCGCCAGCAGTGAAGCGGTAACAAGCAATCAGCCCCAGCATTTT.